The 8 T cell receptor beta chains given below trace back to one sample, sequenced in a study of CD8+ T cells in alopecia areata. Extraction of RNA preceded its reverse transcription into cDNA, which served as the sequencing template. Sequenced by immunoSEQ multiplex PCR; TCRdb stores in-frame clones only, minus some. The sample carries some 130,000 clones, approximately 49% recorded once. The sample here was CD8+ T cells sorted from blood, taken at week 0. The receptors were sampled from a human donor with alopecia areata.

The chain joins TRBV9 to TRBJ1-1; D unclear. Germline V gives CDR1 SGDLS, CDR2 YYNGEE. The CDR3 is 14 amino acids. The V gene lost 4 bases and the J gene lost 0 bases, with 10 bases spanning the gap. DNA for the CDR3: TGTGCCAGCAGCCCTCGACACTTGAACACTGAAGCTTTCTTT. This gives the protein CASSPRHLNTEAFF. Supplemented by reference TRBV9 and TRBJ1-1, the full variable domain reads DSGVTQTPKHLITATGQRVTLRCSPRSGDLSVYWYQQSLDQGLQFLIQYYNGEERAKGNILERFSAQQFPDLHSELNLSSLELGDSALYFCASSPRHLNTEAFFGQGTRLTVV.

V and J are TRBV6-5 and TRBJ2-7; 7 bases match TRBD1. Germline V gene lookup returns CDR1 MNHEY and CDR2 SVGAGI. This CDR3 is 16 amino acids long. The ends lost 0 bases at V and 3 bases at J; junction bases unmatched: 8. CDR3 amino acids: CASSYSSGQMNYEQYF. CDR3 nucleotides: TGTGCCAGCAGTTACTCTTCGGGACAGATGAACTACGAGCAGTACTTC.

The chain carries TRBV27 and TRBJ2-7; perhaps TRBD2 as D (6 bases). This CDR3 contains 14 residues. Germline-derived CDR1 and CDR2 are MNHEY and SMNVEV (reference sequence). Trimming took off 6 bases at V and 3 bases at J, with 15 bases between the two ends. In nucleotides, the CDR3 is TGTGCCAGCAGGCGGGGTGGGGTGAACTACGAGCAGTACTTC. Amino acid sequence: CASRRGGVNYEQYF.

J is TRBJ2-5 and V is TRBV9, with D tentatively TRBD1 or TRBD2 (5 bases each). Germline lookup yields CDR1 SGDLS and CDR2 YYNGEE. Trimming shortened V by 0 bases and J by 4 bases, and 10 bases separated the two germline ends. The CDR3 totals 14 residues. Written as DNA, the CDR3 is TGTGCCAGCAGCGTAGGTGCCGGGACAGAGACCCAGTACTTC. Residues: CASSVGAGTETQYF.

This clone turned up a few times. DNA of the CDR3: TGCGCCAGCAGCCAAAACGGTGACTCAGGGGACATTCAGTACTTC. Its translation is CASSQNGDSGDIQYF. This chain connects TRBV4-3 to TRBJ2-4; tentatively, D is TRBD1 (6 bases). Germline V lookup: CDR1 LGHNA, CDR2 YSLEER. This CDR3 is 15 amino acids long. Trimming took off 2 bases at V and 8 bases at J, with 16 bases between the two ends.

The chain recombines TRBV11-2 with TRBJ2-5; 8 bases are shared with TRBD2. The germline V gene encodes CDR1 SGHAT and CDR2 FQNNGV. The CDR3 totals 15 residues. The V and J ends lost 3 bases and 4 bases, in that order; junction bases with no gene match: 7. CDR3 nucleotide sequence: TGTGCCAGCAGCTTTTTAGTAGCGGGGAGAGAGACCCAGTACTTC. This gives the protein CASSFLVAGRETQYF. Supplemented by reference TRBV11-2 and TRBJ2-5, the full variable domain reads EAGVAQSPRYKIIEKRQSVAFWCNPISGHATLYWYQQILGQGPKLLIQFQNNGVVDDSQLPKDRFSAERLKGVDSTLKIQPAKLEDSAVYLCASSFLVAGRETQYFGPGTRLLVL.

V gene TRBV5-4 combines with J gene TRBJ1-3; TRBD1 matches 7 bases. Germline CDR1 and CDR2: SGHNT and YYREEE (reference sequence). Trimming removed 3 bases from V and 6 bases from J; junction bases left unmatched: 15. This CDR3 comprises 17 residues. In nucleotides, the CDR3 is TGTGCCAGCAGCTCTGTCTACAGGGGCCAGGGGGAAAACACCATATATTTT. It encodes CASSSVYRGQGENTIYF.

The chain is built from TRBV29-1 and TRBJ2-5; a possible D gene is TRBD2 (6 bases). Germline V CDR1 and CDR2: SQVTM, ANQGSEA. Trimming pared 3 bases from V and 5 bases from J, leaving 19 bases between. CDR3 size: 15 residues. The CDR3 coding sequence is TGCAGCGTTGATGGTCTGGCGGGGTCTGGGGAGACCCAGTACTTC. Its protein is CSVDGLAGSGETQYF.